This T cell receptor (beta chain) appears in the sequencing data of a study of T-cell reconstitution after alpha-beta-depleted transplantation in children. For TCRbeta, the library was prepared with unique molecular identifiers. TCRdb called the PCR reads again in MiXCR, with one record for every CDR3 protein. The sample lists 500,000 to 600,000 distinct CDR3 sequences; 15% to 20% were seen once. This CDR3 comprises 13 residues. The germline CDR1 and CDR2 sequences are SGHRS and YFSETQ. V dropped 4 bases and J dropped 9; count of bases not matched to a gene: 6. The sequencing used PBMCs from the stem cell graft donor, collected from the stem cell graft. The J gene is TRBJ2-1, the V gene TRBV5-1; 8 bases are shared with TRBD2. The clonotype originates from a human donor who donated a stem cell graft to a child with acute lymphoblastic leukemia. CDR3 in amino acids: CASSPFREGEQFF. CDR3 coding DNA: TGCGCCAGCAGCCCTTTTCGGGAGGGTGAGCAGTTCTTC.